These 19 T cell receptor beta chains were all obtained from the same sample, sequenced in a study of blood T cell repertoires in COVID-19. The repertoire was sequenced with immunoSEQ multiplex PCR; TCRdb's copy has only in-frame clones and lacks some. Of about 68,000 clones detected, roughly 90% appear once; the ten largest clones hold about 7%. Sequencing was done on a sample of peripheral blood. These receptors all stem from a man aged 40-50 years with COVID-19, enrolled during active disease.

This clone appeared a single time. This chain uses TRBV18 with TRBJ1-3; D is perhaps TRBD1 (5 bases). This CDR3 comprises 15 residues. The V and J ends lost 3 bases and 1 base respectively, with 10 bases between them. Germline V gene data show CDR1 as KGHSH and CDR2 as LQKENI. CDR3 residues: CASSPPGTSGNTIYF. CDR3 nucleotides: TGTGCCAGCTCACCTCCCGGGACTTCTGGAAACACCATATATTTT.

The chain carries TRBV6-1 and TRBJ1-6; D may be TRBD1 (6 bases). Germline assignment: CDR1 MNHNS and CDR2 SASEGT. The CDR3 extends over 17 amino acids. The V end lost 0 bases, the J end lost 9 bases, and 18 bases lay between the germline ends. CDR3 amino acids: CASSEAGTLLEGSPLHF. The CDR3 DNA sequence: TGTGCCAGCAGTGAAGCCGGGACACTTCTGGAAGGTTCACCCCTCCACTTT.

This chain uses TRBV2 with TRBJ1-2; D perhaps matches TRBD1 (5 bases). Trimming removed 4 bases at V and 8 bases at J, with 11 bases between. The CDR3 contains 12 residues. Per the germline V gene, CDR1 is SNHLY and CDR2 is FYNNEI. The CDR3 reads CASSGLGAGYTF. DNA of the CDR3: TGTGCCAGCAGTGGACTTGGGGCGGGCTACACCTTC.

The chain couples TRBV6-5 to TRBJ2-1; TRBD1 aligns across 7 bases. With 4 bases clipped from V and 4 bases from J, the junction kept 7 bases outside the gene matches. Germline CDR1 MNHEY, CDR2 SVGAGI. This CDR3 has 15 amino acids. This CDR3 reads CASSLPGGTYNEQFF. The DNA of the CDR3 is TGTGCCAGCAGTTTACCAGGGGGTACTTACAATGAGCAGTTCTTC.

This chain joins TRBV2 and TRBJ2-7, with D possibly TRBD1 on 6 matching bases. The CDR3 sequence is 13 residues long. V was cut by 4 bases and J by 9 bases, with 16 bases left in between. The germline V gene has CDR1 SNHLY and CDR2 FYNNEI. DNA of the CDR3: TGTGCCAGCAGTGGGGACAAGGCCGGCGGGCAGTACTTC. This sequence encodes CASSGDKAGGQYF.

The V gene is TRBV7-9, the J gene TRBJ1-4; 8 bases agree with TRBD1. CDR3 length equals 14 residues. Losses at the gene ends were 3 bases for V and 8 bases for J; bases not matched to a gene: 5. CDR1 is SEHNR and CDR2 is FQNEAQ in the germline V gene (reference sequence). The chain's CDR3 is CASSFQTGDEKLFF. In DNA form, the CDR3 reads TGTGCCAGCAGCTTCCAGACAGGGGACGAAAAACTGTTTTTT.

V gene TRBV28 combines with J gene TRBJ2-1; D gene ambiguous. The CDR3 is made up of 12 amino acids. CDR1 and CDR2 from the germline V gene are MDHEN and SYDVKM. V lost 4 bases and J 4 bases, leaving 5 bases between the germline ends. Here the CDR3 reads CASSSVYNEQFF. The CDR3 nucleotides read TGTGCCAGCAGTTCGGTTTACAATGAGCAGTTCTTC.

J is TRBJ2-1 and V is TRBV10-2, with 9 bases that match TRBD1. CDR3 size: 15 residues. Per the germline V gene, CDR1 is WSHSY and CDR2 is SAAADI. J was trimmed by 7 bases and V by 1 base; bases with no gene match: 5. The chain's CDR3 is CASSELQGAKNEQFF. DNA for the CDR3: TGCGCCAGCAGTGAGTTACAGGGGGCGAAGAATGAGCAGTTCTTC.

The CDR3 is CASGKDRVEKLFF. The CDR3, as DNA: TGTGCCAGCGGAAAGGACAGGGTAGAAAAACTGTTTTTT. This rearrangement joins TRBV2 to TRBJ1-4; 8 bases line up with TRBD1. The CDR3 runs to 13 residues. Trimming took 8 bases from V and 8 from J; bases not matched to a gene: 7. CDR1 is SNHLY and CDR2 is FYNNEI in the germline V gene. The full variable domain, its missing parts supplied by reference TRBV2 and TRBJ1-4, is EPEVTQTPSHQVTQMGQEVILRCVPISNHLYFYWYRQILGQKVEFLVSFYNNEISEKSEIFDDQFSVERPDGSNFTLKIRSTKLEDSAMYFCASGKDRVEKLFFGSGTQLSVL.

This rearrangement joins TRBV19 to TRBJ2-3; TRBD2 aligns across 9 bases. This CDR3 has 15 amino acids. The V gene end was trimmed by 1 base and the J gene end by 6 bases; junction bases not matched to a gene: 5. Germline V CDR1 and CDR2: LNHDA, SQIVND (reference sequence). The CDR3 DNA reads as TGTGCCAGTAGTATAGCTGCGGGGGGGCTCGATACGCAGTATTTT. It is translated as CASSIAAGGLDTQYF. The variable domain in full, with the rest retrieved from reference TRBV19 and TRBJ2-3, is DGGITQSPKYLFRKEGQNVTLSCEQNLNHDAMYWYRQDPGQGLRLIYYSQIVNDFQKGDIAEGYSVSREKKESFPLTVTSAQKNPTAFYLCASSIAAGGLDTQYFGPGTRLTVL.

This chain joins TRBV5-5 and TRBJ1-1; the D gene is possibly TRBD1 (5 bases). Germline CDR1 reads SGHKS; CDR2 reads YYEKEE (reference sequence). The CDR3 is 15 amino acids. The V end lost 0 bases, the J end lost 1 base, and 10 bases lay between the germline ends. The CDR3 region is CASSLERGWNTEAFF. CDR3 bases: TGTGCCAGCAGCTTGGAAAGGGGATGGAACACTGAAGCTTTCTTT.

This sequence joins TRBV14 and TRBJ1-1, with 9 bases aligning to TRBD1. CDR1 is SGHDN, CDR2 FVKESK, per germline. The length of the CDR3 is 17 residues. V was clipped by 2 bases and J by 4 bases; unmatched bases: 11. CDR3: CASSQPRPGTGSTEAFF. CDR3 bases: TGTGCCAGCAGCCAACCAAGGCCCGGGACAGGGAGCACTGAAGCTTTCTTT.

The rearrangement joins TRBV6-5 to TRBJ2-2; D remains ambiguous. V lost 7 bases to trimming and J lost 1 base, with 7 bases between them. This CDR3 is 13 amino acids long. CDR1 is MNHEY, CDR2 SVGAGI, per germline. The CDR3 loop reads CASNRQNTGELFF. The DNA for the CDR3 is TGTGCCAGCAACCGACAGAACACCGGGGAGCTGTTTTTT.

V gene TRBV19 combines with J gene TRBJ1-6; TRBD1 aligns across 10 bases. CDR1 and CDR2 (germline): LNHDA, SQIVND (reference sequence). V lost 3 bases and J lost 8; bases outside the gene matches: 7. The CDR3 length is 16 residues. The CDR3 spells CASSMISGTGDSPLHF. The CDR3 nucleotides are TGTGCCAGTAGTATGATCTCCGGGACAGGGGATTCACCCCTCCACTTT.

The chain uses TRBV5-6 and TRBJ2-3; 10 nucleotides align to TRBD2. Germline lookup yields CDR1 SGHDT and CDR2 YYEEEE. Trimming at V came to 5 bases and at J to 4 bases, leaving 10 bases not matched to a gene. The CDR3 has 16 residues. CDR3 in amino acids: CASRWGAGGRSDTQYF. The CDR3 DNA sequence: TGTGCCAGCAGATGGGGAGCGGGGGGGCGTTCAGATACGCAGTATTTT. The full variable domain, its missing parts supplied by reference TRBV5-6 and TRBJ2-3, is DAGVTQSPTHLIKTRGQQVTLRCSPKSGHDTVSWYQQALGQGPQFIFQYYEEEERQRGNFPDRFSGHQFPNYSSELNVNALLLGDSALYLCASRWGAGGRSDTQYFGPGTRLTVL.

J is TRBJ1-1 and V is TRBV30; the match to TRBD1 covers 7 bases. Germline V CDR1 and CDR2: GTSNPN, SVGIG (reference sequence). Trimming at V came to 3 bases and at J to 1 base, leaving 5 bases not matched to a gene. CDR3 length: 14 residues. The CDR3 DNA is TGTGCCTGGAGACCGACAGGGAGGAACACTGAAGCTTTCTTT. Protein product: CAWRPTGRNTEAFF.

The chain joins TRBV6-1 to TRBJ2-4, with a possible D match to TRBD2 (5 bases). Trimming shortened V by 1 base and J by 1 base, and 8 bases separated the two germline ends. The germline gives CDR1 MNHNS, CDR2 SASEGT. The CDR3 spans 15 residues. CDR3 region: CASSEVGEAKNIQYF. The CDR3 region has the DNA TGTGCCAGCAGTGAAGTTGGGGAGGCCAAAAACATTCAGTACTTC.

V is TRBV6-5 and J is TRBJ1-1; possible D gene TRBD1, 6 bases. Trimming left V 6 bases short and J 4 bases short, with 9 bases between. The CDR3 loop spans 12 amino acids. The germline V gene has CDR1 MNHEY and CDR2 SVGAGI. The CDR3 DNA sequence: TGTGCCAGCAGAGGCAGGGGCACTGAAGCTTTCTTT. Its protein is CASRGRGTEAFF.

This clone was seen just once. This CDR3 is CASSLISPNTEAFF. CDR3 bases: TGTGCCAGCAGCTTAATTTCTCCGAACACTGAAGCTTTCTTT. The genes are TRBV11-1 and TRBJ1-1, with D hard to call. The V and J ends lost 2 bases and 1 base respectively, with 8 bases between them. This CDR3 has 14 residues. Germline lookup yields CDR1 SGHAT and CDR2 FQDESV (reference sequence).